Each of the 31 T cell receptor beta chains below was sequenced from the same sample in a study of CD8 T cells in ankylosing spondylitis. Study-level findings and limits: Typical of ankylosing spondylitis blood, it appeared, was a TCR beta motif of seven to nine highly homologous variants.

Via MiXCR, TCRdb re-called the 5' RACE reads, giving one row per CDR3 protein. Of approximately 220,000 distinct CDR3 sequences listed, 15% to 20% were seen once; the top ten hold about 39%. Their target antigens are unknown. Sequencing was done on a sample of blood, either unsorted or a sorted T cell fraction (not recorded which). The source of these receptors is a male donor with ankylosing spondylitis.

This clonotype came up a few times. The gene calls are TRBV27 and TRBJ1-2, with D unclear. CDR3 length equals 15 residues. Germline V gene data show CDR1 as MNHEY and CDR2 as SMNVEV (reference sequence). The ends were cut back, 0 bases at V and 4 bases at J, with 12 bases in the middle. The DNA for the CDR3 is TGTGCCAGCAGTTTATCGGAGGGATCCGTCTATGGCTACACCTTC. Its protein is CASSLSEGSVYGYTF.

At least ten counts were recorded for this clonotype. The chain has TRBV12-3 or TRBV12-4 and TRBJ2-7; D ambiguous. Trimming shortened V by 3 bases and J by 7 bases, and 13 bases separated the two germline ends. This CDR3 is 13 amino acids long. CDR3 nucleotide sequence: TGTGCCAGCAGTTTTGCCCCGTCGCTTGAGCAGTACTTC. Translating gives CASSFAPSLEQYF.

This clonotype was seen a handful of times. J is TRBJ2-7 and V is TRBV27; 15 bases fit TRBD2. Germline lookup yields CDR1 MNHEY and CDR2 SMNVEV (reference sequence). This CDR3 region has 18 residues. After removal of 6 bases from V and 0 bases from J, the junction contained 9 bases not matched to a gene. Here the CDR3 reads CASRPIGTSGRSSYEQYF. CDR3 in DNA: TGTGCCAGCAGACCTATAGGGACTAGCGGGAGGAGCTCCTACGAGCAGTACTTC.

This clonotype was recorded many times. This rearrangement joins TRBV3-1 to TRBJ1-1; D is unclear. The CDR3 is 14 residues long. The V and J ends lost 0 bases and 3 bases respectively, with 8 bases between them. Germline CDR1 reads LGHDT; CDR2 reads YNNKEL (reference sequence). CDR3 protein: CASSQDWWDTEAFF. In nucleotides, the CDR3 is TGTGCCAGCAGCCAAGATTGGTGGGACACTGAAGCTTTCTTT.

This clonotype was recorded at least ten times. The rearrangement joins TRBV12-3 or TRBV12-4 to TRBJ2-3; D is undetermined. This CDR3 is built from 15 residues. With 5 bases removed from V and 0 bases from J, the gap between germline ends came to 12 bases. The CDR3, as DNA: TGTGCCAGCAGTCCGGGTTTTTTCAGCACAGATACGCAGTATTTT. Its protein is CASSPGFFSTDTQYF.

This sequence joins TRBV7-8 and TRBJ2-7; D is ambiguous. Trimming shortened V by 1 base and J by 6 bases, and 10 bases separated the two germline ends. There are 13 residues in the CDR3. The V gene's germline CDR1 is SGHVS and CDR2 FQNEAQ. The CDR3 bases are TGTGCCAGCAGCTTAGGCGGAATCAGCGAGCAGTACTTC. This translates into CASSLGGISEQYF.

This chain uses TRBV27 with TRBJ2-7, with 8 nucleotides matching TRBD2. Germline-derived CDR1 and CDR2 are MNHEY and SMNVEV (reference sequence). CDR3 size: 15 residues. V shed 6 bases and J 3 bases; nucleotides not matched to a gene: 10. The CDR3 nucleotides are TGTGCCAGCAGCACGACGGGACTAGGACTCTACGAGCAGTACTTC. It translates to CASSTTGLGLYEQYF.

This clonotype has only a few counts. The chain couples TRBV9 to TRBJ2-7; D possibly corresponds to TRBD2 (6 bases). The CDR3 covers 14 residues. V gave up 2 bases and J gave up 5 bases, with 14 bases separating them. The germline CDR1 and CDR2 sequences are SGDLS and YYNGEE. This CDR3 is CASSVLEGGDEQYF. In DNA form, the CDR3 reads TGTGCCAGCAGCGTTTTGGAGGGAGGAGACGAGCAGTACTTC. Complete variable domain (other parts from reference TRBV9 and TRBJ2-7): DSGVTQTPKHLITATGQRVTLRCSPRSGDLSVYWYQQSLDQGLQFLIQYYNGEERAKGNILERFSAQQFPDLHSELNLSSLELGDSALYFCASSVLEGGDEQYFGPGTRLTVT.

This clonotype showed up just a few times. The V and J genes are TRBV27 and TRBJ1-6; 7 bases line up with TRBD1. Looked up from germline, CDR1 is MNHEY and CDR2 is SMNVEV (reference sequence). The CDR3 loop spans 16 amino acids. J was trimmed by 8 bases and V by 8 bases; bases with no gene match: 15. CDR3 sequence (DNA): TGTGCCAGCTGGCCGACAGGGTATATGGTTGATTCACCCCTCCACTTT. Amino acids: CASWPTGYMVDSPLHF.

Only a few counts were recorded for this clonotype. The genes are TRBV3-1 and TRBJ2-7; D remains unclear. Trimming removed 4 bases from V and 2 bases from J, with 21 bases in between. The length of the CDR3 is 17 residues. Germline CDR1 is LGHDT and CDR2 is YNNKEL (reference sequence). The CDR3: CASSPISTMEHAYEQYF. CDR3 nucleotide sequence: TGTGCCAGCAGCCCCATTTCAACTATGGAGCACGCCTACGAGCAGTACTTC.

This clonotype was seen at least ten times. This chain uses TRBV29-1 with TRBJ2-1; D could derive from TRBD1 or TRBD2 (5 bases each). The V end lost 3 bases, the J end lost 9 bases, and 15 bases lay between the germline ends. The CDR3 is made up of 13 amino acids. Germline V lookup: CDR1 SQVTM, CDR2 ANQGSEA. The CDR3 here is CSVEGRRGGEQFF. CDR3 coding DNA: TGCAGCGTTGAGGGACGACGGGGTGGTGAGCAGTTCTTC.

This clonotype has at least ten counts. The V call is TRBV29-1, the J call TRBJ2-1, with 11 bases that match TRBD2. Germline V gives CDR1 SQVTM, CDR2 ANQGSEA. V trimming: 5 bases; J trimming: 0 bases; junction bases outside the gene matches: 24. The length of the CDR3 is 22 residues. The CDR3 DNA reads as TGCAGCGTTCTGGACAGTGAGGGACATCCGACTAGCGGGACCTACTCCTACAATGAGCAGTTCTTC. Translated, it gives CSVLDSEGHPTSGTYSYNEQFF.

The chain employs TRBV19 and TRBJ1-1; D remains unclear. The V gene's germline CDR1 is LNHDA and CDR2 SQIVND (reference sequence). Deletions cut 1 base from V and 1 base from J, with 10 bases between. The CDR3 totals 15 residues. Here the CDR3 DNA reads TGTGCCAGTAGTATAGGAAAGGTTGGGAACACTGAAGCTTTCTTT. This translates into CASSIGKVGNTEAFF.

A few counts support this clonotype. The rearrangement uses TRBV9 and TRBJ2-1; 8 bases align to TRBD2. Trimming removed 0 bases from V and 7 bases from J; junction bases left unmatched: 9. Germline lookup yields CDR1 SGDLS and CDR2 YYNGEE. The CDR3 is 16 amino acids. CDR3 in DNA: TGTGCCAGCAGCGTAGATTGGCGGGGGGCGAAAAATGAGCAGTTCTTC. This gives the protein CASSVDWRGAKNEQFF.

The chain has TRBV7-9 and TRBJ1-1; D not certain. From germline, CDR1 is SEHNR and CDR2 FQNEAQ (reference sequence). V was cut by 4 bases and J by 0 bases, with 9 bases left in between. The CDR3 consists of 14 residues. CDR3 in DNA: TGTGCCAGCAGCTCTAGAGACTTGAACACTGAAGCTTTCTTT. It is translated as CASSSRDLNTEAFF.

This clonotype showed up many times. The chain has TRBV7-9 and TRBJ1-2; perhaps TRBD1 as D (6 bases). Germline V CDR1 and CDR2: SEHNR, FQNEAQ (reference sequence). The V and J ends lost 5 bases and 8 bases respectively, with 15 bases between them. The CDR3 runs 13 residues. The CDR3 sequence is CASSLGDMGGYTF. The DNA of the CDR3 is TGTGCCAGCAGCCTCGGGGACATGGGAGGCTACACCTTC.

There are a few counts of this clonotype. The genes are TRBV19 and TRBJ2-7; the D gene could be TRBD1 or TRBD2 (5 bases each). V gave up 9 bases and J gave up 2 bases, with 17 bases separating them. Per the germline V gene, CDR1 is LNHDA and CDR2 is SQIVND (reference sequence). CDR3 size: 14 residues. For the CDR3, the DNA is TGTGCCAGCCGGGGTGGGGCGTACCCCTACGAGCAGTACTTC. It encodes CASRGGAYPYEQYF.

The chain links TRBV25-1 to TRBJ2-5, with no clear D. Germline CDR1 and CDR2: MGHDK and SYGVNS. V was clipped by 6 bases and J by 5 bases, with 4 bases between them. The CDR3 is 10 amino acids. The CDR3 reads CASSSETQYF. DNA for the CDR3: TGTGCCAGCAGCTCGGAGACCCAGTACTTC.

The chain uses TRBV11-3 and TRBJ2-1; D remains unclear. Deletions cut 1 base from V and 8 bases from J, with 15 bases between. CDR3 length: 15 residues. Germline V gene data show CDR1 as SGHNT and CDR2 as YENEEA. CDR3 residues: CASSLVVGLWHEQFF. The CDR3 DNA reads TGTGCCAGCAGCTTAGTCGTCGGGCTGTGGCATGAGCAGTTCTTC.

The sample holds many counts of this clonotype. The rearrangement joins TRBV12-3 or TRBV12-4 to TRBJ2-3, with D unresolved. The CDR3 has 13 residues. The V and J ends lost 6 bases and 1 base respectively, with 8 bases between them. The chain's CDR3 is CASSQLGTDTQYF. The DNA of the CDR3 is TGTGCCAGCAGCCAACTGGGCACAGATACGCAGTATTTT.

The chain couples TRBV28 to TRBJ1-1; no firm D call. Germline CDR1 is MDHEN and CDR2 is SYDVKM. Trimming took off 5 bases at V and 2 bases at J, with 12 bases between the two ends. The CDR3 spans 14 residues. The CDR3 nucleotides read TGTGCCAGCAGTCCCGATGGAAGAAACACTGAAGCTTTCTTT. This translates into CASSPDGRNTEAFF. The complete variable domain, with remaining parts taken from reference TRBV28 and TRBJ1-1, reads DVKVTQSSRYLVKRTGEKVFLECVQDMDHENMFWYRQDPGLGLRLIYFSYDVKMKEKGDIPEGYSVSREKKERFSLILESASTNQTSMYLCASSPDGRNTEAFFGQGTRLTVV.

The V call is TRBV27, the J call TRBJ1-1, with D perhaps TRBD1 (5 bases). Trimming stripped 7 bases from V and 0 bases from J, with 15 bases between. Germline loops: CDR1 MNHEY, CDR2 SMNVEV (reference sequence). This CDR3 region has 15 residues. This chain's CDR3 is CASTAPGRMNTEAFF. For the CDR3, the DNA is TGTGCCAGCACCGCACCGGGGCGGATGAACACTGAAGCTTTCTTT.

V and J are TRBV29-1 and TRBJ2-7; TRBD2 matches at 8 bases. With 6 bases clipped from V and 5 bases from J, the junction kept 9 bases outside the gene matches. CDR1 and CDR2 from the germline V gene are SQVTM and ANQGSEA. The length of the CDR3 is 13 residues. The CDR3 protein is CSVCSGTTDEQYF. The DNA for the CDR3 is TGCAGCGTCTGTAGCGGGACAACGGACGAGCAGTACTTC.

The chain is built from TRBV20-1 and TRBJ2-1; 10 nucleotides align to TRBD2. This CDR3 is 17 amino acids long. Germline V gene data show CDR1 as DFQATT and CDR2 as SNEGSKA (reference sequence). J lost 5 bases, V lost 0 bases, and 10 bases had no gene match. Written as DNA, the CDR3 is TGCAGTGCTAGAGATCCGATAGCGGGGGGCACACACAATGAGCAGTTCTTC. Translation gives CSARDPIAGGTHNEQFF.

V and J are TRBV27 and TRBJ2-2; D uncertain. The CDR3 length is 13 residues. CDR1 is MNHEY and CDR2 is SMNVEV in the germline V gene (reference sequence). The V gene lost 6 bases and the J gene lost 2 bases, with 7 bases spanning the gap. This CDR3 is CASSILNTGELFF. The CDR3 DNA sequence: TGTGCCAGCAGCATCCTAAACACCGGGGAGCTGTTTTTT.

The rearrangement links TRBV19 to TRBJ2-4; 12 bases line up with TRBD1. The germline gives CDR1 LNHDA, CDR2 SQIVND (reference sequence). The CDR3 loop spans 16 amino acids. The ends lost 5 bases at V and 7 bases at J; junction bases unmatched: 9. The CDR3 loop is CASSDYSGTGGNIQYF. Here the CDR3 DNA reads TGTGCCAGTAGTGACTACTCCGGGACAGGGGGCAACATTCAGTACTTC.

In this sample, this clonotype turned up a few times. The chain recombines TRBV4-3 with TRBJ2-1; D not resolved. Deletions cut 1 base from V and 9 bases from J, with 10 bases between. There are 13 residues in the CDR3. Germline loops: CDR1 LGHNA, CDR2 YSLEER. The CDR3: CASSQALGAEQFF. The CDR3 DNA reads TGCGCCAGCAGCCAAGCTCTAGGCGCTGAGCAGTTCTTC.

This clonotype was observed a few times. The rearrangement links TRBV4-1 to TRBJ1-1; 7 bases map to TRBD1. There are 16 residues in the CDR3. With V trimmed by 1 base and J by 0 bases, 5 bases remained unmatched. Germline CDR1 and CDR2: MGHRA and YSYEKL. The CDR3 loop reads CASSQAEGAVNTEAFF. The CDR3 DNA follows: TGCGCCAGCAGCCAAGCCGAGGGGGCTGTGAACACTGAAGCTTTCTTT.

This clonotype turned up a few times. J is TRBJ2-1 and V is TRBV10-3; 7 bases map to TRBD2. CDR1 is ENHRY, CDR2 SYGVKD, per germline. The CDR3 has 15 residues. The J segment lost 6 bases and the V segment lost 0 bases, leaving 5 bases of the junction unmatched. For the CDR3, the DNA is TGTGCCATCAGTGAGTCGGGGGACTACCCCAATGAGCAGTTCTTC. Translated: CAISESGDYPNEQFF.

V and J are TRBV12-3 or TRBV12-4 and TRBJ1-5; D not certain. This CDR3 contains 13 residues. With 2 bases removed from V and 4 bases from J, the gap between germline ends came to 6 bases. CDR3 amino acids: CASSLSWNQPQHF. Written as DNA, the CDR3 is TGTGCCAGCAGTTTAAGTTGGAATCAGCCCCAGCATTTT.

This clonotype has only a few counts. The chain is built from TRBV4-1 and TRBJ2-1; D call uncertain. Trimming left V 0 bases short and J 5 bases short, with 8 bases between. This CDR3 comprises 14 residues. Germline values: CDR1 MGHRA, CDR2 YSYEKL. The CDR3 DNA sequence: TGCGCCAGCAGCCAAGAACAACCGGACAATGAGCAGTTCTTC. Translating it yields CASSQEQPDNEQFF.